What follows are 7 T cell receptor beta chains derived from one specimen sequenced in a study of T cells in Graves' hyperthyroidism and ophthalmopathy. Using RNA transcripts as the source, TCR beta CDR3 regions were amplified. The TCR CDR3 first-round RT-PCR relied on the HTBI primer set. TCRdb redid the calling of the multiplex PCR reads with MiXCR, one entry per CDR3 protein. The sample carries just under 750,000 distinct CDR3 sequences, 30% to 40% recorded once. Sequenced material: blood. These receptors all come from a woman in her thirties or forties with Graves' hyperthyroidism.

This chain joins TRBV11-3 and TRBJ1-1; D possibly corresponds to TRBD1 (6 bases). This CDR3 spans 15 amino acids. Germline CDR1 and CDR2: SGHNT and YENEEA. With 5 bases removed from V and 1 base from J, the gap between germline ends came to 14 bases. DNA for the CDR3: TGTGCCAGCAGCCCAATGGGGGGCTCGAACACTGAAGCTTTCTTT. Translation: CASSPMGGSNTEAFF.

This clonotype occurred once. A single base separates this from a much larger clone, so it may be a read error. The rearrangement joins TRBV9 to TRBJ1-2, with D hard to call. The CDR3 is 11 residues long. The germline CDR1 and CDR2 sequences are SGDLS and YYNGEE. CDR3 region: CASRGFGGHTF. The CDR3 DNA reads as TGTGCCAGCCGAGGGTTCGGTGGCCACACCTTC.

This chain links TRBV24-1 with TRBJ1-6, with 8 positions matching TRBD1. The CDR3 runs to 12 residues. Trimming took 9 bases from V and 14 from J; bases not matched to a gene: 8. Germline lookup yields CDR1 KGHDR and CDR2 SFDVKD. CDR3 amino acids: CATSGTGQALHF. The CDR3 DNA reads TGTGCCACCTCCGGGACAGGCCAAGCCCTCCACTTT.

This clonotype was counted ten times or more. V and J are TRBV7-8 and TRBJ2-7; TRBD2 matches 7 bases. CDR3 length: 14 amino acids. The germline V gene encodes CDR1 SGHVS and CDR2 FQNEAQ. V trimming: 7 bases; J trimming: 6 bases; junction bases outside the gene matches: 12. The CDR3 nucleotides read TGTGCCAGCACTTATGGGGAGGGCTGGAGCGAGCAGTACTTC. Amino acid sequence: CASTYGEGWSEQYF.

Here the CDR3 DNA reads TGCGCCAGCAGTGGGCCAACCGGAGAGACTGAAGCTTTCTTT. Protein sequence: CASSGPTGETEAFF. The rearrangement links TRBV10-2 to TRBJ1-1; no firm D call. Trimming stripped 4 bases from V and 5 bases from J, with 14 bases between. Germline loops: CDR1 WSHSY, CDR2 SAAADI. This CDR3 spans 14 amino acids.

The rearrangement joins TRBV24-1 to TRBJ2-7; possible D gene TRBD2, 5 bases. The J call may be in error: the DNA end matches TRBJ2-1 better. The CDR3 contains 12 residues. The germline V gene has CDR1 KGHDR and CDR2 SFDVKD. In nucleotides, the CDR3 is TGTGCCACCAGTGACGAGGGAAATGAGCAGTTCTTC. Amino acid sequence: CATSDEGNEQFF.

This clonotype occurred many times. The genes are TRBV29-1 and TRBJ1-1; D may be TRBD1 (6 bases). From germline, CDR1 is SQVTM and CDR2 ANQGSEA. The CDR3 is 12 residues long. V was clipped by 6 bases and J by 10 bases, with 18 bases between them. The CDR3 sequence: CSVRPITGSAFF. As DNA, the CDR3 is TGCAGCGTCCGACCCATCACAGGGTCAGCTTTCTTT. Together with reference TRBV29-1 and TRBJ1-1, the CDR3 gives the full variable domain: SAVISQKPSRDICQRGTSLTIQCQVDSQVTMMFWYRQQPGQSLTLIATANQGSEATYESGFVIDKFPISRPNLTFSTLTVSNMSPEDSSIYLCSVRPITGSAFFGQGTRLTVV.